The 28 T cell receptor beta chains given below trace back to one sample, sequenced in a study of cytomegalovirus exposure and HLA in healthy donors. The PCR employed 60 Vbeta primers together with 13 Jbeta primers. Here immunoSEQ multiplex PCR was the method, and the copy in TCRdb shows in-frame clones only, minus some. The sample has about 130,000 clones, about 80% seen once; the top ten hold approximately 4%. Sequencing input: PBMCs. The receptors come from a woman aged 40 to 50 in good health and CMV-seronegative.

This clone has a handful of counts. This chain uses TRBV12-5 with TRBJ1-1, with unresolved D. Germline CDR1 is LGHNT and CDR2 is FRNRAP. This CDR3 is 15 amino acids long. Trimming left V 1 base short and J 4 bases short, with 13 bases between. The CDR3 loop is CASGLAREGGTEAFF. CDR3 DNA: TGTGCTAGTGGTTTGGCCCGAGAGGGAGGCACTGAAGCTTTCTTT.

V usage is TRBV6-6 and J usage is TRBJ1-6; D gene uncertain. The CDR3 is 14 amino acids. CDR1 and CDR2 from the germline V gene are MNHNY and SVGAGI (reference sequence). Trimming removed 5 bases at V and 5 bases at J, with 10 bases between. This CDR3 is CASSGYRDNSPLHF. The CDR3 DNA sequence: TGTGCCAGCAGTGGCTACAGAGATAATTCACCCCTCCACTTT.

This chain links TRBV7-2 with TRBJ1-2, with 8 bases lining up with TRBD1. This CDR3 spans 15 amino acids. With V trimmed by 5 bases and J by 7 bases, 12 bases remained unmatched. Germline CDR1 SGHTA, CDR2 FQGNSA. The CDR3 sequence is CASSNALGTGGGYTF. As DNA, the CDR3 is TGTGCCAGCAGCAACGCCCTAGGGACAGGAGGTGGCTACACCTTC.

This clone was counted at least ten times. The CDR3 sequence: CAISADRDGEQYF. The CDR3 DNA follows: TGTGCCATCAGTGCTGACAGGGACGGGGAGCAGTACTTC. J is TRBJ2-7 and V is TRBV10-3; TRBD1 matches 7 bases. CDR1 ENHRY and CDR2 SYGVKD come from the germline V gene. V shed 4 bases, J shed 7 bases, and the junction held 7 bases outside the gene matches. This CDR3 is built from 13 residues.

The DNA for the CDR3 is TGTGCCAGCAGCCAAGACGGACTAGCGTCCAATGAGCAGTTCTTC. As protein: CASSQDGLASNEQFF. The V and J genes are TRBV4-2 and TRBJ2-1; 9 bases line up with TRBD2. Germline V gene data show CDR1 as LGHNA and CDR2 as YNFKEQ. This CDR3 has 15 amino acids. The V segment lost 0 bases and the J segment 6 bases; nucleotides outside the gene matches: 3.

This clone was recorded a few times. One end of the junction varies from germline; a read error may be responsible. The rearrangement uses TRBV7-9 and TRBJ1-3, with D hard to call. CDR1 is SEHNR, CDR2 FQNEAQ, per germline (reference sequence). This CDR3 is 16 amino acids long. CDR3 sequence: CSSSPKSLTSGNTIYF. The CDR3 nucleotides read TGTTCCAGCAGCCCCAAATCTCTAACGTCTGGAAACACCATATATTTT.

Comment on this clone: A junction boundary mismatches the germline segment, possibly from a read error. The chain joins TRBV5-1 to TRBJ2-5; D not certain. Germline V lookup: CDR1 SGHRS, CDR2 YFSETQ. The CDR3 has 12 residues. CDR3 nucleotides: TGCGCCAGCAGCTTGGACCAGGAGACCCAGTACTTC. Amino acid sequence: CASSLDQETQYF.

The V gene is TRBV11-1, the J gene TRBJ1-1; tentatively, D is TRBD1 (6 bases). This CDR3 contains 14 residues. From germline, CDR1 is SGHAT and CDR2 FQDESV (reference sequence). Trimming removed 1 base from V and 5 bases from J, with 11 bases in between. The CDR3 DNA follows: TGTGCCAGCAGCTTAGGTCGCAGGGGAACTGAAGCTTTCTTT. Its translation is CASSLGRRGTEAFF.

A few counts support this clone. The gene calls are TRBV7-9 and TRBJ2-7; D is undetermined. Germline V gene data show CDR1 as SEHNR and CDR2 as FQNEAQ (reference sequence). This CDR3 is 14 amino acids long. The germline V and J ends were trimmed by 0 bases and 5 bases, with 11 bases remaining between them. CDR3 sequence reads: CASSLAEGSDEQYF. The CDR3 nucleotides read TGTGCCAGCAGCTTAGCCGAAGGAAGCGACGAGCAGTACTTC.

The rearrangement links TRBV7-9 to TRBJ1-6; no definite D call. CDR1 and CDR2 (germline): SEHNR, FQNEAQ (reference sequence). This CDR3 is built from 19 residues. V lost 0 bases to trimming and J lost 0 bases, with 15 bases between them. This CDR3 is CASSLAGGSYSSYNSPLHF. DNA for the CDR3: TGTGCCAGCAGCTTAGCTGGCGGGTCCTATAGCTCCTATAATTCACCCCTCCACTTT.

The rearrangement links TRBV27 to TRBJ2-7; weak D call: TRBD2 (5 bases). V lost 6 bases, J lost 2 bases, and 8 bases lay in between. The CDR3 sequence is 12 residues long. Germline V lookup: CDR1 MNHEY, CDR2 SMNVEV (reference sequence). The chain's CDR3 is CASSTGAYEQYF. For the CDR3, the DNA is TGTGCCAGCAGCACCGGGGCCTACGAGCAGTACTTC.

About this clone: Other DNA sequences within the sample encode an identical CDR3. The chain uses TRBV2 and TRBJ2-5; the D is unclear. CDR3 length: 13 residues. Trimming removed 3 bases at V and 4 bases at J, with 9 bases between. Looked up from germline, CDR1 is SNHLY and CDR2 is FYNNEI. The CDR3 DNA reads as TGTGCCAGCAGTGACTCGGAGCTAGAGACCCAGTACTTC. It encodes CASSDSELETQYF.

This clone appeared a few times. The rearrangement joins TRBV6-6 to TRBJ1-3; no reliable D call. The CDR3 is 16 amino acids. Germline V gene data show CDR1 as MNHNY and CDR2 as SVGAGI (reference sequence). Deletions cut 5 bases from V and 1 base from J, with 15 bases between. The CDR3 loop is CASSHSPGSSGNTIYF. DNA of the CDR3: TGTGCCAGCAGTCATTCGCCAGGCTCTTCTGGAAACACCATATATTTT.

The J gene is TRBJ1-2, the V gene TRBV6-1; TRBD1 matches at 7 bases. The ends lost 7 bases at V and 7 bases at J; junction bases unmatched: 9. This CDR3 is built from 13 residues. Germline values: CDR1 MNHNS, CDR2 SASEGT. The CDR3 sequence: CASTETGTFGYTF. CDR3 DNA: TGTGCCAGCACCGAGACAGGGACGTTTGGCTACACCTTC.

This clone was detected a few times. J is TRBJ2-7 and V is TRBV4-2; the match to TRBD1 covers 9 bases. With 3 bases clipped from V and 5 bases from J, the junction kept 8 bases outside the gene matches. The germline V gene has CDR1 LGHNA and CDR2 YNFKEQ. This CDR3 spans 15 amino acids. CDR3 nucleotides: TGTGCCAGCAGCCAGGGGGGCACAGGGGGCGACGAGCAGTACTTC. This gives the protein CASSQGGTGGDEQYF.

This clone occurred a few times. Here the CDR3 reads CASRDIYNEQFF. CDR3 sequence (DNA): TGCGCCAGCCGGGACATCTACAATGAGCAGTTCTTC. The rearrangement links TRBV5-1 to TRBJ2-1; D possibly corresponds to TRBD1 (6 bases). In germline, CDR1 is SGHRS, CDR2 YFSETQ. The V end lost 7 bases, the J end lost 3 bases, and 8 bases lay between the germline ends. The CDR3 is made up of 12 amino acids.

V is TRBV5-1 and J is TRBJ1-2, with TRBD1 matching over 7 bases. The CDR3 covers 13 residues. The J segment lost 2 bases and the V segment lost 4 bases, leaving 2 bases of the junction unmatched. Germline V gene data show CDR1 as SGHRS and CDR2 as YFSETQ. CDR3 in DNA: TGCGCCAGCAGCCCGGGACAGAACTATGGCTACACCTTC. This sequence encodes CASSPGQNYGYTF.

V and J are TRBV7-3 and TRBJ2-3; 7 nucleotides agree with TRBD2. CDR3 length: 16 residues. V lost 5 bases and J lost 6; bases outside the gene matches: 14. Germline V lookup: CDR1 SGHTA, CDR2 FQGTGA. This chain's CDR3 is CASSPRTRDGDDTQYF. CDR3 nucleotides: TGTGCCAGCAGCCCTAGGACTAGGGACGGGGATGATACGCAGTATTTT.

Only a few counts were recorded for this clone. The chain recombines TRBV6-1 with TRBJ1-1; TRBD1 might be the D (5 bases). V was cut by 6 bases and J by 0 bases, with 11 bases left in between. Looked up from germline, CDR1 is MNHNS and CDR2 is SASEGT. The CDR3 is 14 amino acids. DNA for the CDR3: TGTGCCAGCAGGGGCAGGGCTATGAACACTGAAGCTTTCTTT. It is translated as CASRGRAMNTEAFF.

The count of this clone is one. An end of the junction does not agree with germline; a read error may underlie this. The chain links TRBV9 to TRBJ2-2; TRBD2 aligns across 10 bases. CDR1 SGDLS and CDR2 YYNGEE come from the germline V gene. The CDR3 spans 16 residues. DNA for the CDR3: TGTGCCAGCACCGTAGGACTAGCGGTAGGAGCCGGGGAGCTGTTTTTT. It yields the protein CASTVGLAVGAGELFF.

The CDR3 sequence: CASSEQGRVHEQYF. The DNA for the CDR3 is TGTGCCAGCAGTGAACAGGGAAGGGTCCACGAGCAGTACTTC. The gene calls are TRBV2 and TRBJ2-7, with D possibly matching TRBD1 (5 bases). There are 14 residues in the CDR3. Germline CDR1 is SNHLY and CDR2 is FYNNEI. V lost 2 bases and J 5 bases, leaving 13 bases between the germline ends.

The rearrangement links TRBV7-2 to TRBJ1-2; D may be TRBD1 (6 bases). Germline V gene sequence: CDR1 SGHTA, CDR2 FQGNSA. The CDR3 extends over 15 amino acids. The V end was cut by 1 base, the J end by 1 base, with 10 bases between. The CDR3 DNA sequence: TGTGCCAGCAGCTTAGGCGGACAGTATAACTATGGCTACACCTTC. Translating gives CASSLGGQYNYGYTF.

A single count supports this clone. The gene calls are TRBV5-4 and TRBJ1-2, with D maybe TRBD1 (6 bases). Trimming left V 0 bases short and J 1 base short, with 10 bases between. The CDR3 spans 15 residues. CDR1 and CDR2 from the germline V gene are SGHNT and YYREEE (reference sequence). CDR3 residues: CASSLEVGGNYGYTF. Here the CDR3 DNA reads TGTGCCAGCAGCTTGGAGGTAGGGGGTAACTATGGCTACACCTTC.

This chain links TRBV28 with TRBJ2-7, with D possibly TRBD2 on 6 matching bases. CDR1 MDHEN and CDR2 SYDVKM come from the germline V gene. V shed 6 bases and J shed 5 bases, with 23 bases lying between them. The CDR3 sequence is 16 residues long. CDR3 sequence (DNA): TGTGCCAGCAGCGACTTTGGGACTCCCACCGTCCACGAGCAGTACTTC. Protein sequence: CASSDFGTPTVHEQYF.

This chain uses TRBV6-6 with TRBJ1-1; 8 positions agree with TRBD1. Germline loops: CDR1 MNHNY, CDR2 SVGAGI (reference sequence). After removal of 1 base from V and 4 bases from J, the junction contained 5 bases not matched to a gene. CDR3 length: 15 residues. The DNA for the CDR3 is TGTGCCAGCAGTTACTTAGGGACAGGCGGCACTGAAGCTTTCTTT. Its translation: CASSYLGTGGTEAFF.

The V call is TRBV7-9, the J call TRBJ2-1, with D possibly matching TRBD2 (6 bases). V was pared by 0 bases and J by 5 bases, with 14 bases between. Germline assignment: CDR1 SEHNR and CDR2 FQNEAQ (reference sequence). This CDR3 comprises 16 residues. CDR3 nucleotide sequence: TGTGCCAGCAGCTTAGCTAGCGGCTTTTTAAACAATGAGCAGTTCTTC. Its translation is CASSLASGFLNNEQFF.

The chain has TRBV5-6 and TRBJ1-6, with D maybe TRBD1 (5 bases). Germline CDR1 SGHDT, CDR2 YYEEEE. The germline V and J ends were trimmed by 4 bases and 7 bases, with 15 bases remaining between them. The CDR3 spans 15 residues. In DNA, the CDR3 is TGTGCCAGCAGCCCAGGGTTCTTCGGGAATTCACCCCTCCACTTT. This gives the protein CASSPGFFGNSPLHF.

The chain recombines TRBV7-6 with TRBJ1-6; D is uncertain. The CDR3 sequence is 15 residues long. Trimming stripped 5 bases from V and 0 bases from J, with 8 bases between. Germline V gives CDR1 SGHVS, CDR2 FNYEAQ. This CDR3 reads CASSPYSSYNSPLHF. The CDR3 region has the DNA TGTGCCAGCAGCCCCTACAGCTCCTATAATTCACCCCTCCACTTT.